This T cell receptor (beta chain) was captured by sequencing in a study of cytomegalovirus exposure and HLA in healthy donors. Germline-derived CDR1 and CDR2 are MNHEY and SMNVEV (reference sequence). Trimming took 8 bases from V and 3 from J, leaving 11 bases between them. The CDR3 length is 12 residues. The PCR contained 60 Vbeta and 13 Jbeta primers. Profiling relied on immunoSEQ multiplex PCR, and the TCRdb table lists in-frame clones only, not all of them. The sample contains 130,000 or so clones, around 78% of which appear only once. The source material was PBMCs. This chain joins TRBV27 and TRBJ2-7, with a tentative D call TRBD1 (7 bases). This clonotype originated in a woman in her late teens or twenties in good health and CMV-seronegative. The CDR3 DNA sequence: TGTGCCAGCGGGGGGACAGTCTACGAGCAGTACTTC. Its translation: CASGGTVYEQYF.